These 8 T cell receptor beta chains were sequenced from one sample in a study of blood T cell repertoires in COVID-19. Produced via immunoSEQ multiplex PCR; TCRdb's table is partial and in-frame only. Of about 70,000 clones in the sample, around 90% are singletons; the top ten hold roughly 1.5%. What was sequenced was peripheral blood. The origin of the receptors is a human donor in a cohort sampled during active COVID-19.

The chain couples TRBV6-5 to TRBJ1-1, with D possibly matching TRBD1 (5 bases). The CDR3 loop spans 12 amino acids. CDR1 MNHEY and CDR2 SVGAGI come from the germline V gene. Trimming cost V 9 bases and J 4 bases, with 12 bases left between them. CDR3 in amino acids: CASSSGVTEAFF. CDR3 in DNA: TGTGCCAGTTCGTCGGGGGTCACTGAAGCTTTCTTT.

The chain is built from TRBV2 and TRBJ2-7; D possibly corresponds to TRBD2 (6 bases). From germline, CDR1 is SNHLY and CDR2 FYNNEI. CDR3 length equals 12 residues. The V end was cut by 8 bases, the J end by 2 bases, with 10 bases between. The CDR3 region is CASSSVTYEQYV. The CDR3 coding sequence is TGTGCCAGCTCTAGCGTGACCTACGAGCAGTACGTC.

This chain connects TRBV18 to TRBJ1-3, with 8 bases fitting TRBD1. J was trimmed by 2 bases and V by 3 bases; bases with no gene match: 6. The germline V gene encodes CDR1 KGHSH and CDR2 LQKENI. This CDR3 is built from 16 residues. Here the CDR3 reads CASSPWTGTPGNTIYF. In DNA form, the CDR3 reads TGTGCCAGCTCACCGTGGACAGGGACCCCTGGAAACACCATATATTTT.

This chain links TRBV11-3 with TRBJ2-3; 9 positions match TRBD2. The CDR3 is 15 residues long. V lost 5 bases and J lost 0; bases outside the gene matches: 3. Germline CDR1 and CDR2: SGHNT and YENEEA. The CDR3 is CASSPSGTSTDTQYF. The CDR3 region has the DNA TGTGCCAGCAGCCCTAGCGGGACTAGCACAGATACGCAGTATTTT.

This chain uses TRBV7-2 with TRBJ2-5; no definite D call. Germline CDR1 SGHTA, CDR2 FQGNSA. V was clipped by 5 bases and J by 5 bases, with 9 bases between them. This CDR3 region has 12 residues. Here the CDR3 reads CASSPLRETQYF. The CDR3 nucleotides read TGTGCCAGCAGCCCCCTCCGGGAGACCCAGTACTTC.

The chain employs TRBV13 and TRBJ2-3, with no clear D. The ends were cut back, 3 bases at V and 0 bases at J, with 10 bases in the middle. The CDR3 is made up of 15 amino acids. CDR1 is PRHDT and CDR2 is FYEKMQ in the germline V gene (reference sequence). This CDR3 reads CASSFQASSTDTQYF. The CDR3 region has the DNA TGTGCCAGCAGCTTCCAGGCCTCGAGCACAGATACGCAGTATTTT.

The chain carries TRBV19 and TRBJ2-3; 8 nucleotides match TRBD2. Per germline, CDR1 LNHDA and CDR2 SQIVND (reference sequence). The CDR3 spans 14 residues. The J segment lost 4 bases and the V segment lost 10 bases, leaving 10 bases of the junction unmatched. The CDR3 DNA reads as TGTGCCACCACTAGCGGAGACGGCCCAGATACGCAGTATTTT. Residues: CATTSGDGPDTQYF.

CDR3 bases: TGTGCCATCAGTGGGGGACTAGCGGATTACAATGAGCAGTTCTTC. It translates to CAISGGLADYNEQFF. The gene calls are TRBV10-3 and TRBJ2-1, with 11 positions matching TRBD2. The CDR3 totals 15 residues. V trimming: 4 bases; J trimming: 4 bases; junction bases outside the gene matches: 3. In germline, CDR1 is ENHRY, CDR2 SYGVKD.